Listed below are T cell receptor beta chains from one sample, sequenced in a study of T cells in localized non-small cell lung cancer. Measured with immunoSEQ multiplex PCR; TCRdb has only the in-frame clones, and not every one. Of fewer than 95,000 clones listed, roughly 88% were seen once; the top ten hold over 3.5%. This sample comprised PBMCs, obtained before any cancer treatment. Receptors were obtained from a woman aged 35 to 70 with stage II squamous cell lung carcinoma. CDR3s include the opening cysteine and the closing phenylalanine or tryptophan. The order of the fields is clone size, CDR3 length, V gene, D gene, J gene, CDR3 DNA, CDR3 protein. D genes are given only for firm matches. Size values are once, few and many counts, or a class for expanded clones, and some rows have none.

>.|14|TRBV12-5|.|TRBJ2-3
TGTGCTAGTGGTTTGGGCATAGCGACAGATACGCAGTATTTT
CASGLGIATDTQYF
>.|14|TRBV19|TRBD1|TRBJ1-5
TGTGCCAGTAGTACCGGACAGGTTCATCAGCCCCAGCATTTT
CASSTGQVHQPQHF
>once|14|TRBV4-1|TRBD1|TRBJ2-7
TGCGCCAGCAGCCAAGAGGGACAGGCCTACGAGCAGTACTTC
CASSQEGQAYEQYF
>.|16|TRBV5-4|TRBD2|TRBJ2-5
TGTGCCAGCAGCGGGGGACTAGGAGGGTCCCAAGAGACCCAGTACTTC
CASSGGLGGSQETQYF
>.|14|TRBV30|.|TRBJ1-1
TGTGCCTGGATCAAGGGGCCCAAAGGGACTGAAGCTTTCTTT
CAWIKGPKGTEAFF
>.|16|TRBV28|.|TRBJ1-5
TGTGCCAGCAGTTCCATTGGGAGGGGTAGCAATCAGCCCCAGCATTTT
CASSSIGRGSNQPQHF
>.|15|TRBV14|.|TRBJ1-4
TGTGCCAGCAGCCCAAGGAGCGGACAATGGGAAAAACTGTTTTTT
CASSPRSGQWEKLFF
>once|13|TRBV5-2|.|TRBJ2-2
TGTGCCAGCAACGGGGGATTCACCGGGGAGCTGTTTTTT
CASNGGFTGELFF
>once|16|TRBV2|TRBD1|TRBJ1-1
TGTGCCAGCAGTGAAGCGGCCGGGACAGGGTGGACTGAAGCTTTCTTT
CASSEAAGTGWTEAFF
>.|14|TRBV4-1|.|TRBJ1-4
TGCGCCAGCAGCCAGAGGAGCCCGAATGAAAAACTGTTTTTT
CASSQRSPNEKLFF
>.|13|TRBV7-8|TRBD2|TRBJ2-5
TGTGCCAGCAGCATTGCGGGGGGAAAGACCCAGTACTTC
CASSIAGGKTQYF
>.|15|TRBV5-1|TRBD2|TRBJ2-7
TGCGCCAGCAGCAGTACTAGCGGGGGGGCAGTCGAGCAGTACTTC
CASSSTSGGAVEQYF
>.|15|TRBV27|.|TRBJ1-5
TGTGCCAGCAGTTTATCGGGGACCCTCCATCAGCCCCAGCATTTT
CASSLSGTLHQPQHF
>.|15|TRBV6-1|.|TRBJ2-3
TGTGCCAGCAGCCCAGAGGTAGTAAGGTCAGATACGCAGTATTTT
CASSPEVVRSDTQYF
>.|15|TRBV6-5|.|TRBJ2-2
TGTGCCAGCAGTTACAGGGCAGTAAAGCGCGGGGAGCTGTTTTTT
CASSYRAVKRGELFF
>.|11|TRBV30|TRBD1|TRBJ2-7
TGTGCCTGGAGTGTCGACAGGGAGAAGTACTTC
CAWSVDREKYF
>.|15|TRBV28|.|TRBJ1-2
TGTGCCAGCAGTTTAACCTCTACAATTAACTATGGCTACACCTTC
CASSLTSTINYGYTF
>few|16|TRBV28|.|TRBJ2-3
TGTGCCAGCAGTTTATCCTCGGACGGGGCTACAGATACGCAGTATTTT
CASSLSSDGATDTQYF
>.|15|TRBV27|.|TRBJ2-3
TGTGCCAGCAGTTTGCAGTTCCCGTCGTCAGATACGCAGTATTTT
CASSLQFPSSDTQYF
>few|16|TRBV5-6|.|TRBJ2-4
TGTGCCAGCAACCAACGGGGCCGAGGAGCCAAAAACATTCAGTACTTC
CASNQRGRGAKNIQYF
>.|16|TRBV6-5|.|TRBJ2-6
TGTGCCAGCAGTTACCAGGGCACCTCTGGGGCCAACGTCCTGACTTTC
CASSYQGTSGANVLTF
>.|14|TRBV7-9|.|TRBJ2-4
TGTGCCAGCAGCTTAGGTAGTTCTGGGAACATTCAGTACTTC
CASSLGSSGNIQYF
>few|17|TRBV5-1|TRBD1|TRBJ2-7
TGCGCCAGCAGCTTGTATTCTCACAGGGGTTTGAGGAACGAGCAGTACTTC
CASSLYSHRGLRNEQYF
>.|13|TRBV19|TRBD2|TRBJ2-7
TGTGCCAGTAGTCCGGGACTAACCTACGAGCAGTACTTC
CASSPGLTYEQYF
>.|13|TRBV4-1|.|TRBJ1-2
TGCGCCAGCAGCCACCCGACATTCTATGGCTACACCTTC
CASSHPTFYGYTF
>.|16|TRBV11-2|TRBD1|TRBJ2-7
TGTGCCAGCAGCATCCGAGGACAGGGATCCCCCTACGAGCAGTACTTC
CASSIRGQGSPYEQYF
>.|11|TRBV30|.|TRBJ1-4
TGTGCCTGGAGAGGGCTAGAAAAACTGTTTTTT
CAWRGLEKLFF
>.|14|TRBV6-5|.|TRBJ1-6
TGTGCCAGCGCCCTCATGCGGAATAATTCACCCCTCCACTTT
CASALMRNNSPLHF
>.|15|TRBV5-1|.|TRBJ1-1
TGCGCCAGCAGCTTGGACGGCAGAAGTAACACTGAAGCTTTCTTT
CASSLDGRSNTEAFF